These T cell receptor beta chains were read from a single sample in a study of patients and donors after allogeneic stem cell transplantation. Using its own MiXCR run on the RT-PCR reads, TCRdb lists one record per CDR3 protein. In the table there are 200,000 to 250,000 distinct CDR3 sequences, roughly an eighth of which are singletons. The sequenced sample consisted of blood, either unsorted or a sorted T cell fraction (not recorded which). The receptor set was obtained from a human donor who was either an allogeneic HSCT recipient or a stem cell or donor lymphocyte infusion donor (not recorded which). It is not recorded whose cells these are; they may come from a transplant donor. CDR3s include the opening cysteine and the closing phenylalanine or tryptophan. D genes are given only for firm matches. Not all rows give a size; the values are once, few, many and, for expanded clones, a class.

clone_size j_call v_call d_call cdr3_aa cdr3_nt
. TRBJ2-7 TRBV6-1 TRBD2 CASSKTSSSYEQYF TGTGCCAGCAGTAAGACTAGCAGCTCCTACGAGCAGTACTTC
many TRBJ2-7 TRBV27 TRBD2 CASRGLAGGYEQYF TGTGCCAGCAGAGGACTAGCGGGGGGCTACGAGCAGTACTTC
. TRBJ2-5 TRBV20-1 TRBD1 CSANHGTVLPF TGCAGTGCTAATCACGGGACAGTATTACCTTTC
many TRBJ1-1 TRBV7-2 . CASSIRPHTEAFF TGTGCCAGCAGCATCCGTCCGCACACTGAAGCTTTCTTT
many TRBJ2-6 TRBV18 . CASSPPTGASGANVLTF TGTGCCAGCTCACCACCGACAGGTGCCTCTGGGGCCAACGTCCTGACTTTC
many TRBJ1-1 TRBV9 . CASSPLGRVAFF TGTGCCAGCAGCCCTCTAGGCAGGGTGGCTTTCTTT
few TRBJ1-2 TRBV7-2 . CASSLGDRLGLRGYTF TGTGCCAGCAGCTTAGGGGACCGCTTAGGGCTTAGAGGCTACACCTTC
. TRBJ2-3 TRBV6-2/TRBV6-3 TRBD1 CASSQGQGYRDTQYF TGTGCCAGCAGCCAGGGACAGGGGTACCGAGATACGCAGTATTTT
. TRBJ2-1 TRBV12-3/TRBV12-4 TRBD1 CASSRGQGGNEQFF TGTGCCAGCAGTAGGGGACAGGGGGGGAATGAGCAGTTCTTC
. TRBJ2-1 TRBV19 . CASSLPGTATKQFF TGTGCCAGTTCCCTACCCGGGACTGCAACCAAGCAGTTCTTC
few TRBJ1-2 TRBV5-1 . CASSPEGQTNYGYTF TGCGCCAGCAGCCCGGAGGGGCAAACTAACTATGGCTACACCTTC
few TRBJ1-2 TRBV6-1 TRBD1 CASRGQGVYGYTF TGTGCCAGCAGGGGACAGGGGGTTTATGGCTACACCTTC
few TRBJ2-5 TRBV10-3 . CAISESIIAALQETQYF TGTGCCATCAGTGAGTCGATTATAGCGGCCCTCCAAGAGACCCAGTACTTC
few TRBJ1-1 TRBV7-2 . CASSKSGAPRTGEAFF TGTGCCAGCAGCAAATCAGGGGCTCCTCGAACGGGTGAAGCTTTCTTT
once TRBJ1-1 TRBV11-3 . CASSTGHSNTEAFF TGTGCCAGCAGCACTGGACACTCGAACACTGAAGCTTTCTTT
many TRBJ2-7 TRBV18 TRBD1 CASSPSRDSYEQYF TGTGCCAGCTCACCCTCTCGGGACAGTTACGAGCAGTACTTC
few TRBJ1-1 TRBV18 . CASSPSKQANTEAFF TGTGCCAGCTCACCATCAAAACAGGCGAACACTGAAGCTTTCTTT
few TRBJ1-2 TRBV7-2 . CASSLAQGTVLGYTF TGTGCCAGCAGCTTAGCGCAGGGGACTGTTCTGGGCTACACCTTC
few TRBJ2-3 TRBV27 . CASSFAADTQYF TGTGCCAGCAGTTTCGCGGCAGATACGCAGTATTTT
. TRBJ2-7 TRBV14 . CASSQGSGVEQYF TGTGCCAGCAGCCAAGGGTCAGGGGTCGAGCAGTACTTC
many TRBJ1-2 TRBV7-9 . CASSQSYGYTF TGTGCCAGCAGCCAAAGCTATGGCTACACCTTC
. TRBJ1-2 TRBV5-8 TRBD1 CASSATGEGNYGYTF TGTGCCAGCAGCGCAACAGGGGAGGGTAACTATGGCTACACCTTC
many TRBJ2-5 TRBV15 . CATSRDKDGGGETQYF TGTGCCACCAGCAGAGATAAGGACGGAGGGGGAGAGACCCAGTACTTC
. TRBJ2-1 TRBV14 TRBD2 CASSPMTSGRNEQFF TGTGCCAGCAGCCCCATGACTAGCGGGCGCAATGAGCAGTTCTTC
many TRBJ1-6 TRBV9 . CASSVYDLNSPLHF TGTGCCAGCAGCGTATACGACCTCAATTCACCCCTCCACTTT
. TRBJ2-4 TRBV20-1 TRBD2 CSATSSAGGPGKNIQYF TGCAGTGCCACGTCCTCGGCGGGGGGGCCGGGCAAAAACATTCAGTACTTC
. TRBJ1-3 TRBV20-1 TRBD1 CSAIQGASIYF TGCAGTGCCATACAGGGGGCCTCCATATATTTT
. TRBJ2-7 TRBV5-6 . CASSLLDSYEQYF TGTGCCAGCAGCTTACTAGATTCCTACGAGCAGTACTTC
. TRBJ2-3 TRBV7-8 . CASSPTNPSTDTQYF TGTGCCAGCAGTCCTACAAACCCTAGCACAGATACGCAGTATTTT
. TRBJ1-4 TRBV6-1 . CASSPTGLTTNEKLFF TGTGCCAGCAGTCCGACAGGACTTACAACTAATGAAAAACTGTTTTTT
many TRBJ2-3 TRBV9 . CASSPQAQGTDTQYF TGTGCCAGCAGCCCCCAGGCCCAGGGCACAGATACGCAGTATTTT
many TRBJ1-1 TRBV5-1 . CASSLTIRTGSIEAFF TGCGCCAGCAGCTTGACCATAAGAACTGGAAGTATTGAAGCTTTCTTT
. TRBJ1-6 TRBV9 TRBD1 CASSVGQGRNSPLHF TGTGCCAGCAGCGTAGGACAGGGTCGTAATTCACCCCTCCACTTT
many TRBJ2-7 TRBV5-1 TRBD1 CASSLSGTGAYEQYF TGCGCCAGCAGCTTATCCGGGACAGGGGCCTACGAGCAGTACTTC
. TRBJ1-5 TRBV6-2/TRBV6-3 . CASRAGVKPQHF TGTGCCAGCCGCGCGGGGGTTAAGCCCCAGCATTTT
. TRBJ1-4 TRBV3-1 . CASSDGQSTNEKLFF TGTGCCAGCAGCGACGGACAGTCAACTAATGAAAAACTGTTTTTT
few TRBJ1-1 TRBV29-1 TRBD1 CSVAWGTGGNFGTEAFF TGCAGCGTGGCGTGGGGGACAGGGGGGAATTTTGGCACTGAAGCTTTCTTT
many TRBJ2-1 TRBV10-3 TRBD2 CAISDTSGGAVNEQFF TGTGCCATCAGTGACACTAGCGGGGGGGCGGTCAATGAGCAGTTCTTC
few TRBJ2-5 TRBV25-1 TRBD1 CASSRGQGQETQYF TGTGCCAGCAGTAGGGGACAGGGGCAAGAGACCCAGTACTTC
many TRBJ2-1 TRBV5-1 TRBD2 CASRGLAQYNEQFF TGCGCCAGCAGGGGACTAGCACAATACAATGAGCAGTTCTTC
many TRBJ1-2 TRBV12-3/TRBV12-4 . CASRRLLGYTF TGTGCCAGCAGACGACTGCTTGGCTACACCTTC
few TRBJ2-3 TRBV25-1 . CASSELTDSTDTQYF TGTGCCAGCAGTGAATTGACAGATTCCACAGATACGCAGTATTTT
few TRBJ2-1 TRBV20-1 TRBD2 CSASPPSGRNNEQFF TGCAGTGCTAGTCCACCTAGCGGGAGGAACAATGAGCAGTTCTTC
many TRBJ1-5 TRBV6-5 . CASSYGANNQPQHF TGTGCCAGCAGTTATGGGGCGAACAATCAGCCCCAGCATTTT
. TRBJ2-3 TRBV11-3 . CASSQGQDTDTQYF TGTGCCAGCAGCCAGGGACAAGACACAGATACGCAGTATTTT
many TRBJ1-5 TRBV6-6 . CASSYRNQPQHF TGTGCCAGCAGTTACCGGAATCAGCCCCAGCATTTT
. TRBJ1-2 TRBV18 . CASSLFTTGSDYGYTF TGTGCCAGCTCACTCTTTACCACAGGGTCAGACTATGGCTACACCTTC